A few counts support the clone carrying this T cell receptor (beta chain). What it binds is not known. The data were taken from a study of T-cell memory formation after mild COVID-19. Overall study results and limits: Later expanders leaned CD4+, whereas day 15 to 85 contracting clones were balanced CD4/CD8. The appearance of some responding clones in pre-infection memory suggested that cross-reactive memory joined. CD4+ contracting clones lay mainly in CM and EM, CD8+ ones in EMRA.

From 5'RACE with constant-segment primers came TCR alpha and TCR beta cDNA libraries that carried sample barcodes and UMIs. TCRdb independently ran MiXCR on the 5' RACE reads; one entry per CDR3 protein. The data hold around 130,000 distinct CDR3 sequences, with 5% to 6.5% observed a single time. The length of the CDR3 is 14 residues. V was clipped by 6 bases and J by 3 bases; unmatched bases: 6. Germline CDR1 is LGHDT and CDR2 is YNNKEL (reference sequence). The J gene is TRBJ1-1, the V gene TRBV3-1, with TRBD1 matching 8 bases. This clonotype originated in an adult woman who had mild COVID-19 (a few samples of this study predate the infection). Cell type and time point are not known. Sequencing used PBMCs or a T cell subset sorted from them (not recorded which). This CDR3 is CASRRTGIYTEAFF. The CDR3 bases are TGTGCCAGCAGGCGGACAGGGATCTACACTGAAGCTTTCTTT.